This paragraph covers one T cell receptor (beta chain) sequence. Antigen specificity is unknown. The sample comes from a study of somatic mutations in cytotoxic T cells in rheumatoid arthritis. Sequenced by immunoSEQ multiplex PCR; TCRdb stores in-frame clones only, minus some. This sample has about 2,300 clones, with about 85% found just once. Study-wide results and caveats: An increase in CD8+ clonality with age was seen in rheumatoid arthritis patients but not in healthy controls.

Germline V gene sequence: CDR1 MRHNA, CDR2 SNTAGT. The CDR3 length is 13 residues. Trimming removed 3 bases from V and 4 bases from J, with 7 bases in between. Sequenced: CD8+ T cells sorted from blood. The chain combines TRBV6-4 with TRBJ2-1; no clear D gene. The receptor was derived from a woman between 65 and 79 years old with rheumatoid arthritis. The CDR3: CASSENEYNEQFF. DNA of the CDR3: TGTGCCAGCAGTGAAAACGAGTACAATGAGCAGTTCTTC.